Following are 18 T cell receptor beta chains from one sample sequenced in a study of shared clonotypes between healthy human individuals. In the naive CD8 group, cells lacked CD45RO and were positively selected for CCR7, so terminally differentiated effector memory CD45RA+ cells were left out. Clones were read by immunoSEQ multiplex PCR, and TCRdb kept only the in-frame ones, dropping some. The sample has hundreds of thousands of clones, 92% seen once. Sequencing used naive CD8+ T cells sorted from blood. All receptors derive from a man aged 25 to 40 in good health.

This chain joins TRBV7-9 and TRBJ2-2; D assignment may be TRBD1 or TRBD2 (6 bases each). This CDR3 is built from 14 residues. The germline V gene has CDR1 SEHNR and CDR2 FQNEAQ (reference sequence). Deletions cut 7 bases from V and 6 bases from J, with 15 bases between. CDR3 bases: TGTGCCAGCACTCTCGGAGGGGGTCCCGGGGAGCTGTTTTTT. This encodes CASTLGGGPGELFF.

The table lists this clone with a few counts. The rearrangement uses TRBV5-4 and TRBJ1-2; D is unclear. The CDR3 sequence is 11 residues long. CDR1 and CDR2 (germline): SGHNT, YYREEE (reference sequence). V shed 4 bases and J shed 6 bases, with 7 bases lying between them. The CDR3 protein is CASSKENGYTF. As DNA, the CDR3 is TGTGCCAGCAGCAAGGAAAATGGCTACACCTTC.

The rearrangement links TRBV5-1 to TRBJ2-1; 8 bases fit TRBD1. Losses at the gene ends were 3 bases for V and 7 bases for J; bases not matched to a gene: 9. CDR1 and CDR2 from the germline V gene are SGHRS and YFSETQ. The CDR3 is 15 amino acids. CDR3: CASSSDRGLNNEQFF. The CDR3 DNA is TGCGCCAGCAGCTCAGACAGGGGCTTGAATAATGAGCAGTTCTTC.

The J gene is TRBJ1-3, the V gene TRBV27; 9 bases align to TRBD1. Germline V gene lookup returns CDR1 MNHEY and CDR2 SMNVEV (reference sequence). V dropped 5 bases and J dropped 5; count of bases not matched to a gene: 10. The CDR3 totals 16 residues. CDR3 protein: CASSGTGQTRRNTIYF. CDR3 DNA: TGTGCCAGCAGTGGGACAGGGCAAACAAGAAGAAACACCATATATTTT.

Worth noting for this clone: Sequence at one end of the junction differs from germline and may be a read error. The chain employs TRBV7-2 and TRBJ2-1; TRBD1 or TRBD2 may be the D gene (5 bases each). In germline, CDR1 is SGHTA, CDR2 FQGNSA. CDR3 size: 11 residues. This CDR3 is CASSSGTLEIF. The CDR3 DNA follows: TGTGCCAGCAGCTCGGGGACGCTGGAGATCTTC.

The J gene is TRBJ1-5, the V gene TRBV5-1; 9 positions match TRBD1. CDR3 length equals 16 residues. The V segment lost 1 base and the J segment 6 bases; nucleotides outside the gene matches: 8. Germline assignment: CDR1 SGHRS and CDR2 YFSETQ. CDR3 sequence (DNA): TGCGCCAGCAGCTTGTTGGGGACAGGGTCGGGTCAGCCCCAGCATTTT. It is translated as CASSLLGTGSGQPQHF.

The chain uses TRBV29-1 and TRBJ1-2; a weak D match, TRBD1 (6 bases). The germline V gene has CDR1 SQVTM and CDR2 ANQGSEA. This CDR3 region has 15 residues. With 4 bases removed from V and 5 bases from J, the gap between germline ends came to 20 bases. CDR3 residues: CSVVSSRGLEYGYTF. DNA of the CDR3: TGCAGCGTTGTCTCCTCTCGGGGGCTGGAGTATGGCTACACCTTC.

The rearrangement uses TRBV4-1 and TRBJ2-2; maybe TRBD2 (6 bases). This CDR3 comprises 16 residues. Germline loops: CDR1 MGHRA, CDR2 YSYEKL. V gave up 1 base and J gave up 6 bases, with 15 bases separating them. The CDR3 protein is CASSQGDGSNPGELFF. In DNA, the CDR3 is TGCGCCAGCAGCCAAGGGGACGGGAGTAACCCCGGGGAGCTGTTTTTT.

V is TRBV5-1 and J is TRBJ1-3; 7 nucleotides align to TRBD1. Germline V gives CDR1 SGHRS, CDR2 YFSETQ. V was clipped by 0 bases and J by 0 bases; unmatched bases: 3. The CDR3 sequence is 16 residues long. CDR3 DNA: TGCGCCAGCAGCTTGGCAGGGGGACTCTCTGGAAACACCATATATTTT. Translating it yields CASSLAGGLSGNTIYF.

For this clone: Other DNA sequences in this specimen translate into the identical CDR3. The V and J genes are TRBV9 and TRBJ2-5; TRBD2 matches 7 bases. The CDR3 loop spans 13 amino acids. Germline lookup yields CDR1 SGDLS and CDR2 YYNGEE. Unmatched junction bases numbered 1, after V lost 0 bases and J lost 5 bases. CDR3 loop: CASSVAGGETQYF. CDR3 coding DNA: TGTGCCAGCAGCGTAGCGGGGGGTGAGACCCAGTACTTC. The entire variable domain, with the rest obtained from reference TRBV9 and TRBJ2-5, is as follows: DSGVTQTPKHLITATGQRVTLRCSPRSGDLSVYWYQQSLDQGLQFLIQYYNGEERAKGNILERFSAQQFPDLHSELNLSSLELGDSALYFCASSVAGGETQYFGPGTRLLVL.

This clone was observed a single time. The rearrangement links TRBV4-1 to TRBJ1-4; no reliable D call. The CDR3 loop spans 12 amino acids. With 4 bases removed from V and 11 bases from J, the gap between germline ends came to 11 bases. Germline V gives CDR1 MGHRA, CDR2 YSYEKL. In DNA, the CDR3 is TGCGCCAGCAGCCTGGATACAGAGAAACTGTTTTTT. Translation gives CASSLDTEKLFF.

The V call is TRBV7-9, the J call TRBJ1-5; maybe TRBD1 (5 bases). Trimming took 5 bases from V and 7 from J, leaving 15 bases between them. The CDR3 sequence is 14 residues long. The germline V gene encodes CDR1 SEHNR and CDR2 FQNEAQ (reference sequence). CDR3 amino acids: CASSPPGAGQPQHF. Here the CDR3 DNA reads TGTGCCAGCAGCCCTCCCGGGGCTGGGCAGCCCCAGCATTTT.

The CDR3 region has the DNA TGTGCCAGCAGACCCGGGACAGGGGGACCCAATCAGCCCCAGCATTTT. Residues: CASRPGTGGPNQPQHF. This sequence joins TRBV27 and TRBJ1-5, with 11 bases aligning to TRBD1. V lost 6 bases and J lost 3; bases outside the gene matches: 7. Germline CDR1 is MNHEY and CDR2 is SMNVEV (reference sequence). The CDR3 is 16 amino acids.

The rearrangement uses TRBV9 and TRBJ2-7, with 10 nucleotides matching TRBD2. Germline CDR1 is SGDLS and CDR2 is YYNGEE. The length of the CDR3 is 16 residues. V was pared by 0 bases and J by 6 bases, with 9 bases of the junction left unmatched. CDR3 sequence reads: CASSVGALAGAAEQYF. CDR3 bases: TGTGCCAGCAGCGTAGGGGCCCTAGCGGGAGCTGCCGAGCAGTACTTC.

DNA for the CDR3: TGTGCCAGCAGTGAACCCCAGCAGTACGAGCAGTACTTC. Translated, it gives CASSEPQQYEQYF. This rearrangement joins TRBV28 to TRBJ2-7; D ambiguous. Germline V gene lookup returns CDR1 MDHEN and CDR2 SYDVKM. This CDR3 region has 13 residues. Between the trimmed V and J ends, which lost 5 bases and 4 bases, there was a span of 12 bases.

The chain's CDR3 is CATTARGNNEQFF. The DNA of the CDR3 is TGTGCCACCACCGCCCGTGGGAACAATGAGCAGTTCTTC. The chain has TRBV15 and TRBJ2-1, with D unclear. Germline CDR1 and CDR2: LNHNV and YYDKDF (reference sequence). Trimming left V 7 bases short and J 5 bases short, with 12 bases between. This CDR3 has 13 residues.

V usage is TRBV4-1 and J usage is TRBJ1-1; D gene unclear. The germline V gene encodes CDR1 MGHRA and CDR2 YSYEKL. The CDR3 is 15 amino acids. V dropped 1 base and J dropped 4 bases, with 13 bases sitting between them. CDR3 loop: CASSQATGSGTEAFF. DNA of the CDR3: TGCGCCAGCAGCCAAGCCACTGGTAGCGGCACTGAAGCTTTCTTT.

This chain joins TRBV4-1 and TRBJ2-7; D remains unclear. There are 15 residues in the CDR3. Germline V gene sequence: CDR1 MGHRA, CDR2 YSYEKL. Trimming pared 3 bases from V and 3 bases from J, leaving 15 bases between. The CDR3 sequence is CASSQTPGGNYEQYF. The CDR3 nucleotides are TGCGCCAGCAGCCAGACCCCTGGCGGAAACTACGAGCAGTACTTC.